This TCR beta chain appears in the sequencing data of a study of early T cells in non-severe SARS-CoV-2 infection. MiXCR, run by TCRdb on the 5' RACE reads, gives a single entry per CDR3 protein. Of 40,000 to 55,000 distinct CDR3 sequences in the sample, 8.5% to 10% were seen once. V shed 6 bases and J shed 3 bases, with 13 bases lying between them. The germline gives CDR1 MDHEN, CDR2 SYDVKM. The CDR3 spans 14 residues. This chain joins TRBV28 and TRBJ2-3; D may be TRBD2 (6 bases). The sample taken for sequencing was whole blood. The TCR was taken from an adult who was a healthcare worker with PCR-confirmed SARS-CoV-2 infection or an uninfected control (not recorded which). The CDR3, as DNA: TGTGCCAGCAGCCTTTTTCGGGGGACAGATACGCAGTATTTT. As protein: CASSLFRGTDTQYF.